The rows below give T cell receptor beta chains drawn from one sample of a study of somatic mutations in cytotoxic T cells in rheumatoid arthritis. Sequencing was performed with immunoSEQ multiplex PCR; in TCRdb, only in-frame clones are kept and a portion is missing. The sample has 3,500 to 5,000 clones, 89% seen once. Sequencing was done on a sample of CD8+ T cells sorted from blood. The receptors come from a woman aged 70 to 79 with rheumatoid arthritis. Both conserved end residues are part of each CDR3.

V: TRBV21-1
J: TRBJ1-2
CDR3: CARGGGYTF

V: TRBV2
J: TRBJ1-4
CDR3: CASTSPEQATNEKLFF

V: TRBV6-5
J: TRBJ1-5
CDR3: CASSPGGQPQHF

V: TRBV5-1
J: TRBJ2-3
CDR3: CASSLGQITDTQYF

V: TRBV5-8
J: TRBJ1-6
CDR3: CASPQWDRGNSPLHF

V: TRBV7-6
J: TRBJ2-1
CDR3: CASSASGVLSYNEQFF

V: TRBV19
J: TRBJ2-1
CDR3: CASSLGYGRTYNEQFF

V: TRBV27
J: TRBJ1-2
CDR3: CASRRLTGDFYGYTF

V: TRBV7-6
J: TRBJ2-1
CDR3: CASSYGTTNEQFF

V: TRBV28
J: TRBJ2-7
CDR3: CASSFSEVEAGVRSYEQYF

V: TRBV6-1
J: TRBJ2-1
CDR3: CASAGTGLNEQFF

V: TRBV15
J: TRBJ2-1
CDR3: CATSRPGQDNNEQFF

V: TRBV6-1
J: TRBJ2-5
CDR3: CASSGGQGMETQYF

V: TRBV7-6
J: TRBJ1-2
CDR3: CASIPPGELDYGYTF